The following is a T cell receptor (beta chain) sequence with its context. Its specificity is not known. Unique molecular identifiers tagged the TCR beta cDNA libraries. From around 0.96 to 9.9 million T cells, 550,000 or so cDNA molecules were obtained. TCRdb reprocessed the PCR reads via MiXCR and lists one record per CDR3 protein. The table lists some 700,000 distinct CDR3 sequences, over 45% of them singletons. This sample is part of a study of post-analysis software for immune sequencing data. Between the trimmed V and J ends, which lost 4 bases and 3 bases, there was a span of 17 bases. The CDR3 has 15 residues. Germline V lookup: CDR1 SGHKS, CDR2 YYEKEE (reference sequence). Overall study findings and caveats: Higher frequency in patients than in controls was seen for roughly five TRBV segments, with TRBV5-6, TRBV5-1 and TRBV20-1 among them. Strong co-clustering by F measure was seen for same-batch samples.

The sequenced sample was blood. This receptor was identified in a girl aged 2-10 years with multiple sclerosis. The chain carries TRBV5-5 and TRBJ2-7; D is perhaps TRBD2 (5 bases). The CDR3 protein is CASSLGVANLYEQYF. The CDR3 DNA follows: TGTGCCAGCAGCCTGGGAGTGGCGAATCTCTACGAGCAGTACTTC.